Listed below are T cell receptor beta chains from one sample, sequenced in a study of OX40 agonist ivuxolimab in advanced cancers. Profiled with immunoSEQ multiplex PCR; TCRdb holds only in-frame clones, not every one. The data show 77,000 or so clones, roughly 90% seen once. The sequencing used CD4+ or CD8+ T cells sorted from blood, collected in a trial of the OX40 agonist ivuxolimab. Source of these receptors: an adult with an advanced solid tumor such as melanoma, head and neck, liver or kidney cancer. CDR3s include the opening cysteine and the closing phenylalanine or tryptophan. D genes are given only for firm matches. Part of the rows lack a size; the others show once, few, many or a class for expanded clones.

D gene	V gene	clone size	J gene	CDR3 protein	CDR3 DNA
.	TRBV5-8	.	TRBJ1-5	CASSLRQGPQPQHF	TGTGCCAGCAGCTTACGCCAGGGGCCTCAGCCCCAGCATTTT
.	TRBV23-1	.	TRBJ1-4	CASHNEGEGNEKLFF	TGCGCCAGTCATAACGAGGGGGAGGGTAATGAAAAACTGTTTTTT
TRBD2	TRBV6-1	.	TRBJ2-1	CASVWTSLHEQFF	TGTGCCAGCGTTTGGACTAGCCTTCACGAGCAGTTCTTC
.	TRBV5-4	.	TRBJ2-5	CASSSPGGGQETQYF	TGTGCCAGCAGCTCCCCAGGCGGGGGCCAGGAGACCCAGTACTTC
.	TRBV27	.	TRBJ2-7	CASSNLSWGQYEQYF	TGTGCCAGCAGTAACCTGTCGTGGGGGCAGTACGAGCAGTACTTC
TRBD2	TRBV7-6	.	TRBJ2-1	CASSLGTSGGLSYNEQFF	TGTGCCAGCAGCTTGGGGACTAGCGGGGGCTTATCCTACAATGAGCAGTTCTTC
.	TRBV30	.	TRBJ1-2	CAWSTTGWCTF	TGTGCCTGGAGTACTACAGGGTGGTGTACCTTC
.	TRBV6-6	.	TRBJ1-3	CATESGNTIYF	TGTGCCACCGAATCTGGAAACACCATATATTTT
TRBD1	TRBV6-6	.	TRBJ1-2	CASSYTTGDGYTF	TGTGCCAGCAGTTACACCACAGGGGACGGCTACACCTTC
.	TRBV6-5	.	TRBJ2-7	CASSIRGAGLDEQYF	TGTGCCAGCAGTATACGGGGGGCAGGGTTAGACGAGCAGTACTTC
.	TRBV9	.	TRBJ2-1	CASSEQGGAYNEQFF	TGTGCCAGCAGCGAACAGGGAGGAGCCTACAATGAGCAGTTCTTC
.	TRBV10-1	.	TRBJ1-1	CASSESRAGVNTEAFF	TGCGCCAGCAGTGAGTCCCGGGCAGGCGTGAACACTGAAGCTTTCTTT
.	TRBV29-1	.	TRBJ1-2	CSVEGAGDGYTF	TGCAGCGTTGAAGGGGCGGGGGATGGCTACACCTTC
.	TRBV27	.	TRBJ1-6	CASSLGTTAPLHF	TGTGCCAGCAGTTTAGGAACAACAGCACCCCTCCACTTT
.	TRBV19	.	TRBJ2-7	CASSRQGMSYEQYF	TGTGCCAGTAGTCGGCAGGGGATGTCCTACGAGCAGTACTTC
.	TRBV25-1	.	TRBJ2-1	CASSEPGAGNEQFF	TGTGCCAGCAGTGAGCCAGGGGCTGGGAATGAGCAGTTCTTC
.	TRBV4-1	.	TRBJ2-5	CASSKVGEETQYF	TGCGCCAGCAGCAAAGTCGGGGAAGAGACCCAGTACTTC
.	TRBV19	once	TRBJ2-7	CASSPAGQLYEQYF	TGTGCCAGTAGTCCCGCGGGACAGCTCTACGAGCAGTACTTC
.	TRBV9	.	TRBJ2-2	CASSGSGELFF	TGTGCCAGCAGCGGCTCCGGGGAGCTGTTTTTT
TRBD1	TRBV5-1	.	TRBJ1-5	CASSLGRGRDQPQHF	TGCGCCAGCAGCTTGGGCAGGGGGCGCGATCAGCCCCAGCATTTT
.	TRBV5-1	few	TRBJ1-6	CASSLGSGGNSPLHF	TGCGCCAGCAGCTTGGGGTCGGGGGGTAATTCACCCCTCCACTTT
.	TRBV7-6	.	TRBJ2-7	CASSLGETYEQYF	TGTGCCAGCAGCTTAGGGGAAACGTACGAGCAGTACTTC
.	TRBV27	.	TRBJ2-1	CASRLSSYNEQFF	TGTGCCAGCAGATTGAGCTCCTACAATGAGCAGTTCTTC
.	TRBV11-2	once	TRBJ1-2	CASSLVTGGFDGYTF	TGTGCCAGCAGCTTAGTTACGGGGGGCTTTGACGGCTACACCTTC
.	TRBV7-2	.	TRBJ2-7	CASSLALDSFYEQYF	TGTGCCAGCAGCTTAGCGCTCGACTCTTTCTACGAGCAGTACTTC
TRBD2	TRBV5-4	.	TRBJ2-1	CASSSRTSGLFYNEQFF	TGTGCCAGCAGTAGCCGGACTAGCGGGTTGTTCTACAATGAGCAGTTCTTC
.	TRBV9	.	TRBJ2-3	CASSVTGGEDTQYF	TGTGCCAGCAGCGTAACAGGGGGGGAGGATACGCAGTATTTT
.	TRBV13	.	TRBJ2-2	CATSSGRGTGELFF	TGTGCCACTTCGTCGGGGAGAGGCACCGGGGAGCTGTTTTTT
.	TRBV4-1	.	TRBJ2-7	CASSSTGTFSYEQYF	TGCGCCAGCAGCTCAACCGGGACTTTCTCCTACGAGCAGTACTTC
.	TRBV5-5	.	TRBJ2-7	CASSKIYEQYF	TGTGCCAGCAGCAAAATCTACGAGCAGTACTTC
TRBD2	TRBV5-1	.	TRBJ2-3	CASSRGDWEQYF	TGCGCCAGCAGTCGGGGGGACTGGGAGCAGTATTTT
.	TRBV10-3	.	TRBJ2-5	CAISDPGAAGGLQETQYF	TGTGCCATCAGTGACCCCGGAGCTGCTGGGGGGTTACAAGAGACCCAGTACTTC
TRBD1	TRBV6-5	.	TRBJ1-5	CASRNTGDPNQPQHF	TGTGCCAGCAGAAATACAGGGGATCCCAATCAGCCCCAGCATTTT
TRBD2	TRBV7-9	.	TRBJ2-2	CASSSTSGGAKNTGELFF	TGTGCCAGCAGCTCTACTAGCGGGGGGGCGAAGAACACCGGGGAGCTGTTTTTT
TRBD1	TRBV27	.	TRBJ1-6	CASSSGTGAYNSPLHF	TGTGCCAGCAGTTCCGGGACAGGGGCCTATAATTCACCCCTCCACTTT
.	TRBV12-5	.	TRBJ2-3	CASGFRVGDTQYF	TGTGCTAGTGGTTTCAGGGTGGGAGATACGCAGTATTTT
TRBD1	TRBV9	.	TRBJ1-4	CASSKTGVNEKLFF	TGTGCCAGCAGCAAGACAGGGGTAAATGAAAAACTGTTTTTT
TRBD1	TRBV7-8	.	TRBJ2-7	CASSFLLPHFLGTGNEQYF	TGTGCCAGCAGCTTTCTTTTGCCCCACTTCCTCGGGACAGGAAACGAGCAGTACTTC
TRBD1	TRBV4-3	.	TRBJ2-3	CASSRSTGGGTDTQYF	TGCGCCAGCAGCCGTTCGACAGGGGGAGGTACAGATACGCAGTATTTT
TRBD1	TRBV7-9	.	TRBJ1-5	CASSTATGEQPQHF	TGTGCCAGCAGCACAGCCACAGGGGAGCAGCCCCAGCATTTT
TRBD2	TRBV29-1	once	TRBJ2-2	CSVEWRGANTGELFF	TGCAGCGTTGAATGGCGGGGGGCGAACACCGGGGAGCTGTTTTTT
.	TRBV15	few	TRBJ2-3	CATSTRESTDTQYF	TGTGCCACCAGCACGAGGGAGAGCACAGATACGCAGTATTTT
TRBD2	TRBV27	.	TRBJ2-3	CASKRSSGGWGDTQYF	TGTGCCAGCAAAAGGTCTAGCGGGGGGTGGGGAGATACGCAGTATTTT
.	TRBV9	once	TRBJ2-7	CASSPQSVSNEQYF	TGTGCCAGCAGCCCTCAGTCAGTTTCAAACGAGCAGTACTTC
TRBD1	TRBV9	few	TRBJ1-5	CASSGGTGLQPQHF	TGTGCCAGCAGCGGAGGGACAGGGCTTCAGCCCCAGCATTTT
TRBD1	TRBV11-2	.	TRBJ2-7	CASSSGQASSYEQYF	TGTGCCAGCAGCTCGGGACAGGCTAGCTCCTACGAGCAGTACTTC
TRBD1	TRBV4-1	once	TRBJ1-2	CASSHPGQGAAYGYTF	TGCGCCAGCAGCCACCCGGGGCAGGGGGCGGCCTATGGCTACACCTTC
TRBD1	TRBV4-3	.	TRBJ2-3	CASSQDPGQGVADTQYF	TGCGCCAGCAGCCAAGATCCGGGACAGGGGGTCGCAGATACGCAGTATTTT
.	TRBV5-1	.	TRBJ2-2	CASTYSWPGELFF	TGCGCCAGCACCTATAGTTGGCCCGGGGAGCTGTTTTTT
.	TRBV27	.	TRBJ1-2	CASSLGVGGGYTF	TGTGCCAGCAGTCTAGGGGTTGGCGGTGGCTACACCTTC
TRBD2	TRBV6-4	medium-sized	TRBJ2-3	CASSDSRGGPDTQYF	TGTGCCAGCAGTGACTCGCGGGGGGGCCCAGATACGCAGTATTTT
TRBD1	TRBV5-4	.	TRBJ2-3	CASSLAGGYSTDTQYF	TGTGCCAGCAGCTTGGCAGGGGGATATTCCACAGATACGCAGTATTTT
TRBD1	TRBV9	.	TRBJ1-3	CASSDIQGDGNTIYF	TGTGCCAGCAGCGATATACAGGGGGACGGAAACACCATATATTTT
.	TRBV6-5	.	TRBJ1-6	CASHSGTENSPLHF	TGTGCCAGCCATTCCGGGACGGAGAATTCACCCCTCCACTTT
.	TRBV11-2	.	TRBJ1-1	CASSLVGTEAFF	TGTGCCAGCAGCTTGGTAGGGACTGAAGCTTTCTTT